A single sample gave rise to the 8 T cell receptor beta chains below, sequenced in a study of cytomegalovirus exposure and HLA in healthy donors. 13 Jbeta primers and 60 Vbeta primers were used for the PCR. Using immunoSEQ multiplex PCR, the repertoire was profiled, and TCRdb retains in-frame clones only, with some absent. This listing includes around 130,000 clones. The sequenced material came from PBMCs. These receptors came from a woman aged 40-49 years in good health and CMV-seronegative.

The chain recombines TRBV6-5 with TRBJ2-5; D possibly corresponds to TRBD2 (6 bases). The CDR3 is made up of 15 amino acids. Germline CDR1 and CDR2: MNHEY and SVGAGI. The V and J ends lost 4 bases and 0 bases respectively, with 12 bases between them. CDR3 sequence reads: CASSWRGRYQETQYF. DNA for the CDR3: TGTGCCAGCAGTTGGCGGGGTCGGTACCAAGAGACCCAGTACTTC.

The V gene is TRBV5-4, the J gene TRBJ1-3; the D is unclear. Germline V CDR1 and CDR2: SGHNT, YYREEE (reference sequence). This CDR3 has 15 residues. Trimming removed 4 bases at V and 1 base at J, with 12 bases between. This CDR3 is CASSQTINSGNTIYF. Here the CDR3 DNA reads TGTGCCAGCAGCCAGACTATAAATTCTGGAAACACCATATATTTT.

This chain links TRBV5-1 with TRBJ1-2; D call uncertain. The CDR3 covers 15 residues. Germline CDR1 SGHRS, CDR2 YFSETQ. V was cut by 2 bases and J by 3 bases, with 14 bases left in between. Written as DNA, the CDR3 is TGCGCCAGCAGCTTTGGTCCGGGGATGGACTATGGCTACACCTTC. Translating it yields CASSFGPGMDYGYTF.

The gene calls are TRBV6-5 and TRBJ1-5, with D possibly TRBD1 on 5 matching bases. Germline V gene data show CDR1 as MNHEY and CDR2 as SVGAGI. V was shortened by 6 bases and J by 2 bases, with 11 bases between the two germline ends. This CDR3 spans 14 amino acids. CDR3 bases: TGTGCCAGCAGCCGCGGACAAGGCAATCAGCCCCAGCATTTT. It specifies CASSRGQGNQPQHF.

In regard to this clone: Likely a read error: the CDR3 ends without its conserved phenylalanine or tryptophan. The chain couples TRBV19 to TRBJ1-5, with D possibly being TRBD1 (5 bases). V was clipped by 4 bases and J by 0 bases, with 10 bases between them. The CDR3 is made up of 15 amino acids. Looked up from germline, CDR1 is LNHDA and CDR2 is SQIVND (reference sequence). The CDR3 DNA reads TGTGCCAGTAGTACCCGACAGATTAGCAATCAGCCCCAGCATCTT. This codes for CASSTRQISNQPQHL.

J is TRBJ1-4 and V is TRBV6-5, with a tentative D call TRBD1 (6 bases). Trimming removed 5 bases from V and 5 bases from J, with 15 bases in between. Germline V gene data show CDR1 as MNHEY and CDR2 as SVGAGI. This CDR3 is built from 15 residues. This chain's CDR3 is CASSPLTGSNEKLFF. The DNA for the CDR3 is TGTGCCAGCAGTCCGTTGACAGGTTCAAATGAAAAACTGTTTTTT.

V and J are TRBV28 and TRBJ1-5; TRBD1 agrees at 11 bases. CDR1 and CDR2 (germline): MDHEN, SYDVKM. J lost 5 bases, V lost 6 bases, and 6 bases had no gene match. The CDR3 covers 15 residues. For the CDR3, the DNA is TGTGCCAGCAGGAGCCGGGACAGGGGGTATCAGCCCCAGCATTTT. This sequence encodes CASRSRDRGYQPQHF.

The chain uses TRBV29-1 and TRBJ1-2, with 7 bases fitting TRBD1. Per the germline V gene, CDR1 is SQVTM and CDR2 is ANQGSEA. V shed 4 bases and J 4 bases; nucleotides not matched to a gene: 3. This CDR3 is built from 12 residues. The CDR3 coding sequence is TGCAGCGTTGGGACAGGCGCCTATGGCTACACCTTC. Its translation is CSVGTGAYGYTF.